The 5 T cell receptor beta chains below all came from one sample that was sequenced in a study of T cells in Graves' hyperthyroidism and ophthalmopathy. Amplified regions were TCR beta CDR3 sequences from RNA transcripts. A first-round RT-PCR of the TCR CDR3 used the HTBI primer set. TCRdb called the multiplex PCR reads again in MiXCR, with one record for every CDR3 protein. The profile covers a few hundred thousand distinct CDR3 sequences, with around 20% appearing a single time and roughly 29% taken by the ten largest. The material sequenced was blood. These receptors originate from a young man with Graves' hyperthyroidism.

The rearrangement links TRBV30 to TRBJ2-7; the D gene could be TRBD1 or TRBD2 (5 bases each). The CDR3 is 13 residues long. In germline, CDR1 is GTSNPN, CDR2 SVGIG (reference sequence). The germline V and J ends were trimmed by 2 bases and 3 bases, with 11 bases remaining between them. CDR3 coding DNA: TGTGCCTGGAGTAGGGGACCTCACTACGAGCAGTACTTC. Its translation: CAWSRGPHYEQYF.

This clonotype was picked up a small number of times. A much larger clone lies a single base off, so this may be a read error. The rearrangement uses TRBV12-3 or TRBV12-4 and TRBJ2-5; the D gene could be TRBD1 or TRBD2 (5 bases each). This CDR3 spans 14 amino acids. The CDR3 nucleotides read TGTGCCAGCGGTTTAGCAGGGCGGGCGGAGACCCAGTACTTC. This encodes CASGLAGRAETQYF.

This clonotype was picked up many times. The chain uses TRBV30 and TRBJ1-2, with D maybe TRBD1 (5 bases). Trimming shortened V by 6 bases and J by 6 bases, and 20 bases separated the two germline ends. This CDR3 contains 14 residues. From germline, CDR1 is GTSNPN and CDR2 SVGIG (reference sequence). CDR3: CACSPGWQGNGYTF. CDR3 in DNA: TGTGCCTGTTCACCCGGGTGGCAGGGCAATGGCTACACCTTC.

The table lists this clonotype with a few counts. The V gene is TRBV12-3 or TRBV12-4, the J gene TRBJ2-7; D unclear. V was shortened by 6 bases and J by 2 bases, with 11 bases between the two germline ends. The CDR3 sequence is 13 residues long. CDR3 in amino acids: CASRLDVAYEQYF. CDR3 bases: TGTGCCAGCAGACTGGACGTTGCCTACGAGCAGTACTTC.

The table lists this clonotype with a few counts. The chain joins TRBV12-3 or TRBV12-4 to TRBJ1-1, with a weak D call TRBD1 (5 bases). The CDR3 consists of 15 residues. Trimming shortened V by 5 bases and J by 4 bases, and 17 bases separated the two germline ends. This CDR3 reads CASSESGFLPTEAFF. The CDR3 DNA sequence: TGTGCCAGCAGTGAGTCAGGGTTCTTACCCACTGAAGCTTTCTTT.